These T cell receptor beta chains were read from a single sample in a study of beta chain features in type 1 diabetes. Measured with immunoSEQ multiplex PCR; TCRdb has only the in-frame clones, and not every one. This table holds around 170,000 clones, approximately 10% found once. The sequenced material came from central memory CD4+ T cells from blood. The receptors shown here come from a woman between 25 and 40 years old with type 1 diabetes. CDR3s include the opening cysteine and the closing phenylalanine or tryptophan. Rows may omit the clone size; those that give it use once, few, many or a size class.

abundance	v_gene	j_gene	CDR3aa
few	TRBV11-1	TRBJ1-3	CASSLTQSSGNTIYF
few	TRBV9	TRBJ1-2	CASSVATGDYGYTF
few	TRBV6-5	TRBJ2-4	CASSSQGSAKNIQYF
.	TRBV18	TRBJ1-2	CASSPPRTGGTYYGYTF
.	TRBV18	TRBJ1-5	CASSSTGDWNQPQHF
few	TRBV4-1	TRBJ2-7	CASSQTPGLDYEQYF
many	TRBV15	TRBJ1-1	CATSRERGLDAEAFF
many	TRBV4-1	TRBJ1-4	CASSQEEEKLFF
.	TRBV6-5	TRBJ2-5	CASREHRQFEETQYF
.	TRBV25-1	TRBJ2-7	CASSPIGGSDEQYF
few	TRBV5-1	TRBJ2-5	CASSLAGAQETQYF
few	TRBV2	TRBJ1-5	CASSAGVSNQPQHF
few	TRBV7-3	TRBJ2-7	CASSPRTGSYEQYF
few	TRBV14	TRBJ1-4	CASSQVVAPDILFF
few	TRBV28	TRBJ1-5	CASSLFAGGQQPQHF
.	TRBV11-3	TRBJ2-6	CASSPTDMSGANVLTF
many	TRBV6-1	TRBJ2-1	CASRAIDFNEQFF
.	TRBV6-5	TRBJ1-3	CASSYLGQGLSNTIYF
few	TRBV7-3	TRBJ2-1	CASSFQNRMEQFF
few	TRBV30	TRBJ1-5	CAWSAGGFGQPQHF
few	TRBV7-9	TRBJ1-4	CASGRGNEKLFF
few	TRBV11-2	TRBJ2-1	CASSLASGGYNEQFF
few	TRBV2	TRBJ2-3	CASSGTSGRLDTQYF
few	TRBV27	TRBJ1-2	CASSLSPRTDRGEGYTF
many	TRBV7-2	TRBJ1-4	CASSLVRSGKLFF
few	TRBV18	TRBJ2-1	CASSPEAPGLAGANEQFF